This note documents a single TCR beta chain sequence. 60 Vbeta and 13 Jbeta primers were used in PCR. Assay used: immunoSEQ multiplex PCR; TCRdb lists only in-frame clones, some missing. The data contain 90,000 to 150,000 clones, roughly 79% of them seen just once; the ten biggest clones take up less than 2.5%. Germline CDR1 SGHTA, CDR2 FQGNSA. The V gene end was trimmed by 8 bases and the J gene end by 1 base; junction bases not matched to a gene: 6. This CDR3 contains 16 residues. The data originate from a study of cytomegalovirus exposure and HLA in healthy donors. Sequencing was performed on PBMCs. The sequence was obtained from a woman aged 40 to 50 in good health and CMV-seronegative. The chain combines TRBV7-2 with TRBJ2-2, with TRBD2 matching 11 bases. The CDR3 reads CASLGLAGMNTGELFF. CDR3 DNA: TGTGCCAGCTTAGGACTAGCGGGCATGAACACCGGGGAGCTGTTTTTT.